This T cell receptor beta chain was sequenced for a study of yellow fever vaccine responses in identical twins. The count of this clonotype is one. Its antigen is unidentified. TCRdb ran MiXCR on the RT-PCR reads and lists one entry per CDR3 protein. The table records 3,000 to 3,500 distinct CDR3 sequences, around 85% of them present only once. The V end was cut by 4 bases, the J end by 0 bases, with 13 bases between. CDR3 length equals 14 residues. Germline CDR1 reads SQVTM; CDR2 reads ANQGSEA. Study findings and constraints: Vaccine T cell responses of twins reportedly seemed partly convergent and partly personalized.

The TCR sequence derives from a woman between 18 and 29 years old who received the yellow fever vaccine. Sequenced material: T cells from blood (PBMCs), unsorted or a sorted subset (not recorded which), taken before or after yellow fever vaccination (not recorded which). The V and J genes are TRBV29-1 and TRBJ2-7, with D maybe TRBD1 (6 bases). CDR3 amino acids: CSVVTGHNSYEQYF. DNA for the CDR3: TGCAGCGTTGTCACAGGGCATAACTCCTACGAGCAGTACTTC.